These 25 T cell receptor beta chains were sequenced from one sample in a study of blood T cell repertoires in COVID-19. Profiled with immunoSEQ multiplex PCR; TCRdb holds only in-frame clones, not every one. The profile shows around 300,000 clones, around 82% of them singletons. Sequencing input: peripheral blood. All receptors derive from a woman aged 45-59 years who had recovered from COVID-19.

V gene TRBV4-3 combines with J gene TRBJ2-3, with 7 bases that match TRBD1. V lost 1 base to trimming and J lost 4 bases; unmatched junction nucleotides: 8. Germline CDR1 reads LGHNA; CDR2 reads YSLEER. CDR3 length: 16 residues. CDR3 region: CASSQGADRISDTQYF. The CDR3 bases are TGCGCCAGCAGCCAAGGTGCGGACAGGATATCAGATACGCAGTATTTT.

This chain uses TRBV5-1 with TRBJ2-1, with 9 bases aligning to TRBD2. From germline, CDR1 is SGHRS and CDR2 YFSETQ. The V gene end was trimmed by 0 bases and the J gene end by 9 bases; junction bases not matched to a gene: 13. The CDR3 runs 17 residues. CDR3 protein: CASSLALGSGGSGEQFF. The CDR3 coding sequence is TGCGCCAGCAGCTTGGCCTTGGGTAGCGGGGGAAGCGGTGAGCAGTTCTTC.

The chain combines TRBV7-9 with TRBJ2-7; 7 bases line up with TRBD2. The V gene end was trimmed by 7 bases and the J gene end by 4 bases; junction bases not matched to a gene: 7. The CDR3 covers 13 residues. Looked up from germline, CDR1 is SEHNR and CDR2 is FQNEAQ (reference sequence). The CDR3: CASNVAGAYEQYF. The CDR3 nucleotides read TGTGCCAGCAACGTGGCGGGAGCTTACGAGCAGTACTTC. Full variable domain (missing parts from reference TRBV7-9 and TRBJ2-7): DTGVSQNPRHKITKRGQNVTFRCDPISEHNRLYWYRQTLGQGPEFLTYFQNEAQLEKSRLLSDRFSAERPKGSFSTLEIQRTEQGDSAMYLCASNVAGAYEQYFGPGTRLTVT.

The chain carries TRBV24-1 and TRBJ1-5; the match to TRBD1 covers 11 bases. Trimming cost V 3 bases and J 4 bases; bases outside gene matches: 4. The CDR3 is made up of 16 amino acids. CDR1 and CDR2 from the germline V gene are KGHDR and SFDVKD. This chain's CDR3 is CATSDPGQGGNQPQHF. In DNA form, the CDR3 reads TGTGCCACCAGTGATCCGGGACAGGGGGGGAATCAGCCCCAGCATTTT.

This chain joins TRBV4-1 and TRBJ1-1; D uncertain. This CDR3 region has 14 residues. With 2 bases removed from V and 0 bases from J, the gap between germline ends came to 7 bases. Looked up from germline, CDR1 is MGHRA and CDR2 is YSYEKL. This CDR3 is CASSQPGMNTEAFF. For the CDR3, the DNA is TGCGCCAGCAGCCAACCGGGGATGAACACTGAAGCTTTCTTT.

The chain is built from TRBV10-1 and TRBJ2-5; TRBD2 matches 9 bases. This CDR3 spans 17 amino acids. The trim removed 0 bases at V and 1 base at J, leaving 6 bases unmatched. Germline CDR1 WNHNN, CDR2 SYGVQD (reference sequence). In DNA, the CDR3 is TGCGCCAGCAGTGAGTCGATAGTAGCGGGGGTCCAAGAGACCCAGTACTTC. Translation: CASSESIVAGVQETQYF.

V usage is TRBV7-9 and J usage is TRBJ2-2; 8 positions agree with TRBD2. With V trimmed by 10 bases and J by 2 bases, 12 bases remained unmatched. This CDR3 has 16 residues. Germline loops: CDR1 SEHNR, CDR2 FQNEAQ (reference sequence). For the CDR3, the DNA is TGTGCCACCCCGATGGTAGCGGGGTCAAACACCGGGGAGCTGTTTTTT. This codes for CATPMVAGSNTGELFF. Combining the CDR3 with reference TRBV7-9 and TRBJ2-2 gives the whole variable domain DTGVSQNPRHKITKRGQNVTFRCDPISEHNRLYWYRQTLGQGPEFLTYFQNEAQLEKSRLLSDRFSAERPKGSFSTLEIQRTEQGDSAMYLCATPMVAGSNTGELFFGEGSRLTVL.

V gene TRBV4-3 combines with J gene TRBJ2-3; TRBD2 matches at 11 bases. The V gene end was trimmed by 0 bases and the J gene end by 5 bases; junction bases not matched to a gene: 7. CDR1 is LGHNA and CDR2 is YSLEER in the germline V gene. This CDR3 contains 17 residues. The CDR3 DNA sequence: TGCGCCAGCAGCCAAGAGACTAGCGGGAAAGGGGGAGATACGCAGTATTTT. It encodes CASSQETSGKGGDTQYF.

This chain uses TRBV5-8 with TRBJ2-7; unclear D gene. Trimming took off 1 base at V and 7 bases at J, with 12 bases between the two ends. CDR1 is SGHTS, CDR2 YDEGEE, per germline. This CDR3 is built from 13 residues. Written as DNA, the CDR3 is TGTGCCAGCAGCTTGATCGGGTTTAGGGAGCAGTACTTC. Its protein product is CASSLIGFREQYF.

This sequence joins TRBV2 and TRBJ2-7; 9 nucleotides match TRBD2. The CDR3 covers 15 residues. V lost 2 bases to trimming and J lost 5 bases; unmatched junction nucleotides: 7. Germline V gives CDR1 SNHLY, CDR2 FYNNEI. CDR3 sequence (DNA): TGTGCCAGCAGTGAATTGGCGGGGGGGCCGAACGAGCAGTACTTC. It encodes CASSELAGGPNEQYF.

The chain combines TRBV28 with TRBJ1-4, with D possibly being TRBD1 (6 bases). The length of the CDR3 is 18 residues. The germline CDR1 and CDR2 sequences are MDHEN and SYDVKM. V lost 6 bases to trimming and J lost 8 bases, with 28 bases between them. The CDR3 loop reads CASSHRGHTIIPIEKLFF. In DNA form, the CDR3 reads TGTGCCAGCAGCCATAGGGGACACACGATTATACCGATCGAAAAACTGTTTTTT.

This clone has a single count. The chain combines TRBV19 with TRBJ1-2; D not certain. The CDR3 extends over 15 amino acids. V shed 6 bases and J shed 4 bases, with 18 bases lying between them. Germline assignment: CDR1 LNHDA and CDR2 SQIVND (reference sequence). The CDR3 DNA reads TGTGCCAGTAGAAAGGGTGAGGGAGGATTCTATGGCTACACCTTC. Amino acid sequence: CASRKGEGGFYGYTF.

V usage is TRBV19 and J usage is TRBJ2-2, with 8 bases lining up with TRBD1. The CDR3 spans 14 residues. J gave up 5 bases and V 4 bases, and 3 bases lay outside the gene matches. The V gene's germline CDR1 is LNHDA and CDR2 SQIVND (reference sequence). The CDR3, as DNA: TGTGCCAGTAGTAACCGACAGGGGACCGGGGAGCTGTTTTTT. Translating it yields CASSNRQGTGELFF.

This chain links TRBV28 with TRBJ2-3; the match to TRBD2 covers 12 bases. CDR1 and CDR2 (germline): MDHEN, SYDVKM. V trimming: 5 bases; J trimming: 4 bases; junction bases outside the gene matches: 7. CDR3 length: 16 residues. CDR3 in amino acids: CASSLPSGGEADTQYF. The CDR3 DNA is TGTGCCAGCAGTCTCCCTAGCGGGGGGGAAGCAGATACGCAGTATTTT. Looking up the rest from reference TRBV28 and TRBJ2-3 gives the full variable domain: DVKVTQSSRYLVKRTGEKVFLECVQDMDHENMFWYRQDPGLGLRLIYFSYDVKMKEKGDIPEGYSVSREKKERFSLILESASTNQTSMYLCASSLPSGGEADTQYFGPGTRLTVL.

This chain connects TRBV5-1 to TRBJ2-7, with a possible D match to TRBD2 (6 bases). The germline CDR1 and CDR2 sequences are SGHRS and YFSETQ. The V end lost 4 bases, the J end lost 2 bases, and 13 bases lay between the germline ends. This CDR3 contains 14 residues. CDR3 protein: CASSGGDSAYEQYF. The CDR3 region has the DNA TGCGCCAGCAGCGGCGGGGACTCTGCCTACGAGCAGTACTTC.

CDR3 DNA: TGTGCCAGCAGCGGGTTGAGGGAGCAGTACTTC. As protein: CASSGLREQYF. This rearrangement joins TRBV28 to TRBJ2-7, with D unresolved. The length of the CDR3 is 11 residues. Between the trimmed V and J ends, which lost 6 bases and 7 bases, there was a span of 10 bases. Germline CDR1 reads MDHEN; CDR2 reads SYDVKM.

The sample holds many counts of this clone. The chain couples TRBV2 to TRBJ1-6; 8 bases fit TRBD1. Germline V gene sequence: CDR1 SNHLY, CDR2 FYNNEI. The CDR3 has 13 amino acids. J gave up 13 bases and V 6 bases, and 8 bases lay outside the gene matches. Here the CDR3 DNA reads TGTGCCAGCAGGGGGACAGGACGTCCCCCCCTCCACTTT. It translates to CASRGTGRPPLHF. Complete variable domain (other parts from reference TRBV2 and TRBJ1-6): EPEVTQTPSHQVTQMGQEVILRCVPISNHLYFYWYRQILGQKVEFLVSFYNNEISEKSEIFDDQFSVERPDGSNFTLKIRSTKLEDSAMYFCASRGTGRPPLHFGNGTRLTVT.

CDR3 sequence: CAWSRGSGTGELFF. In nucleotides, the CDR3 is TGTGCCTGGAGTCGGGGGTCAGGGACCGGGGAGCTGTTTTTT. The chain combines TRBV30 with TRBJ2-2; D might be TRBD2 (6 bases). CDR1 GTSNPN and CDR2 SVGIG come from the germline V gene (reference sequence). Trimming took off 2 bases at V and 5 bases at J, with 12 bases between the two ends. The CDR3 consists of 14 residues.

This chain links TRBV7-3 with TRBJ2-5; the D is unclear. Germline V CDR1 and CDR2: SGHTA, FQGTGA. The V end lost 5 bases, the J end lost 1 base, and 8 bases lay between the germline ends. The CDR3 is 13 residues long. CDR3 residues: CASSTHSQETQYF. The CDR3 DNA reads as TGTGCCAGCAGCACCCATAGCCAAGAGACCCAGTACTTC.

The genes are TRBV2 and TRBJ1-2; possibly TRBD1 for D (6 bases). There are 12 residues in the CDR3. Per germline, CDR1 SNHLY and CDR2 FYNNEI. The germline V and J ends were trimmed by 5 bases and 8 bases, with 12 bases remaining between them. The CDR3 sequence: CASSPGARGYTF. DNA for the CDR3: TGTGCCAGCAGTCCAGGGGCGAGGGGCTACACCTTC.

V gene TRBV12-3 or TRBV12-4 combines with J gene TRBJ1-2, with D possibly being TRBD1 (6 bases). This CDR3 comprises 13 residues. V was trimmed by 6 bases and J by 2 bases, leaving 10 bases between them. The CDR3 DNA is TGTGCCAGCAGCACCGGGACAAACTATGGCTACACCTTC. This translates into CASSTGTNYGYTF.

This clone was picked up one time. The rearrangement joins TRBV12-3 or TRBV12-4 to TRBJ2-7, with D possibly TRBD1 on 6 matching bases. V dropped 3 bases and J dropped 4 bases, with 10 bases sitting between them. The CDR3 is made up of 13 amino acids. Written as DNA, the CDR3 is TGTGCCAGCAGTTTCGGACAGATGTACGAGCAGTACTTC. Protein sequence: CASSFGQMYEQYF.

The DNA of the CDR3 is TGTGCCAGCAGCCCGAGGACAGATTTAATGAACACTGAAGCTTTCTTT. Translation: CASSPRTDLMNTEAFF. This chain connects TRBV4-2 to TRBJ1-1, with TRBD1 as a possible D gene (6 bases). The V end was cut by 4 bases, the J end by 0 bases, with 15 bases between. This CDR3 comprises 16 residues. Germline values: CDR1 LGHNA, CDR2 YNFKEQ.

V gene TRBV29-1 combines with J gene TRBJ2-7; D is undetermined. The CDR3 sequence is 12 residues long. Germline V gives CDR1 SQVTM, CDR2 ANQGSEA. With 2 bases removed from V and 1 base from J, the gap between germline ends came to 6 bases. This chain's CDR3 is CSVETDSYEQYF. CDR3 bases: TGCAGCGTTGAAACAGATTCCTACGAGCAGTACTTC.

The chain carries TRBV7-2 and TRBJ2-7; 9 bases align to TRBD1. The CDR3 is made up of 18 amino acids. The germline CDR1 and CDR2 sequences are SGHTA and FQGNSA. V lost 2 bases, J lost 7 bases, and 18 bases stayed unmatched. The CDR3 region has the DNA TGTGCCAGCAGCTTAAGTACCCCGGGACAGGGAGGGTCTCGGGAGCAGTACTTC. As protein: CASSLSTPGQGGSREQYF.